What follows is one T cell receptor (beta chain) and its context. Its antigen remains unidentified. No per-base quality is available; no much larger clone lies one base away. This specimen belongs to a study of shared clonotypes between healthy human individuals (dated by TCRdb to about 2020). About the full investigation: The cohort included a few men and two women between 18 and 49 years of age. For each donor, CD4 naive and CD4 memory were each run on three plates, CD8 naive on two plates, and CD8 memory on one plate. Leukapheresis yielded between about 0.85 and 10 billion PBMCs per donor. To estimate repertoire size and how much clonotype sharing occurs between individuals, the study deeply sequenced the blood TCR repertoires of about five healthy adults. To increase sequencing depth and limit assay-specific biases, TCR repertoire library preparation and sequencing were carried out by different laboratories using diverse techniques. Summary of the overall study and its limitations: The genetic and exposure-history diversity represented was limited by the small number of donors. Sampling was restricted to blood, and TCR repertoires in tissues likely differ from the TCR repertoires found in blood. Naive subsets generally had larger estimated clonotype richness than memory subsets did. Pairwise subsampling indicated that sequencing depth was expected to affect the degree of clonotype sharing among donors. Incomplete sequencing was indicated by rarefaction of sorted-subset datasets, despite the large sequencing depth. Across four donors, approximately 5% of naive CD4, 3% to 3.5% of naive CD8, under 2.5% of memory CD4, and around 0.4% of memory CD8 clonotypes were shared. Compared with non-shared clonotypes, clonotypes shared by all four sorted-subset donors had higher generation probabilities.

The CDR3 contains 16 residues, cysteine and phenylalanine counted. Only the CDR3 part of the read is kept: 48 bases, read in frame from the first base. Looking up the germline V gene yields CDR1 SGHTA and CDR2 FQGNSA. V loses 2 bases, J loses 9 bases, and the germline ends lie 23 bases apart. Using the deep immunoSEQ assay, TCR CDR3 regions were amplified from genomic DNA by multiplex PCR. Extracted genomic DNA from each cell subset was distributed evenly across all wells of several immunoSEQ 96-well plates, and each plate was treated as a replicate. For sorted subsets, roughly 200 ng of genomic DNA, equivalent to 30,000 or so T cell genomes, went into each replicate PCR. Purified libraries were quantified with a Qubit 3.0 fluorometer, sized on a Bioanalyzer 2100, and re-quantified with the KAPA Library Quantification kit. A separate single-read 150-cycle Illumina NextSeq 550 flow cell was used to sequence each immunoSEQ 96-well plate. The paper's data handling went like this. Because the immunoSEQ output included only junctional sequences and no quality scores, the filtering could not be the same as the filtering used for full-length reads. Sequences were annotated with PyIR, a Python wrapper for IgBLAST v1.9, using IMGT germline references to assign V/J genes and CDR3. Reads were filtered out if the reads had weak V/J assignments (E-value above 1e-6), no CDR3, stop codons, out-of-frame junctions, or ambiguous translated residues. V3J clonotypes were defined as sequences sharing an identical inferred V gene, J gene, and CDR3 amino acid sequence. Percentage overlap between repertoires was computed as shared unique clonotypes divided by the size of the smaller repertoire. RTK rarefaction, the Chao1 estimator, and Recon v2.1 estimates of unobserved clonotypes were used to assess repertoire richness. For all TCRbeta clonotypes obtained by the gDNA method from a few donors, generation probabilities were computed with OLGA. TCRdb's version of the immuneACCESS table is confined to in-frame rearrangements and falls short of the full clone set. An unresolved V gene accounts for under half of the shortfall where checked; the remainder is of unknown origin. V and J calls plus clone size are reproduced from that table; the DNA served to infer D and trimming. Across this sample there are some 200,000 clones, with 60% to 80% seen only once. The biggest ten clones account for around 10% of the sample.

Healthy HIV-negative adults with no recently reported acute infections or vaccinations were included as donors. Every donor was a Caucasian adult residing in Nashville, Tennessee, USA. CD4+ T cells were enriched by magnetic negative selection, after which naive cells were positively selected on CD45RA and the negative fraction was taken as the memory subset. Blood was collected by leukapheresis, and PBMCs were isolated by Ficoll-Histopaque density gradient centrifugation and then cryopreserved in liquid nitrogen vapor phase. Analytical flow cytometry was used to check the purity and quantity of each magnetically sorted T cell population. Each sorted fraction had its genomic DNA isolated and then quantified by UV absorbance on a Nanodrop 2000c.

Recombination joined TRBV7-2 with TRBJ2-7; 5 matching bases give a weak D call of TRBD2. The sequence derives from a man aged 25 to 40 in good health. The source material was memory CD4+ T cells sorted from blood. The sample's cell subset or site, from its label and the paper: CD45RA-negative fraction. The bases are TGTGCCAGCAGCTTATTCTTCAGCGGACTGCATACGGCGCAGTACTTC. This gives the protein CASSLFFSGLHTAQYF.